Below, one T cell receptor (beta chain) is given with its context. Using its own MiXCR run on the 5' RACE reads, TCRdb lists one record per CDR3 protein. Of 350,000 to 450,000 distinct CDR3 sequences listed, about 24% are singletons. The CDR3 is 17 residues long. Trimming stripped 0 bases from V and 6 bases from J, with 18 bases between. The germline V gene encodes CDR1 MGHRA and CDR2 YSYEKL. These data belong to a study of T-cell memory formation after mild COVID-19. The sequence came from an adult woman who had mild COVID-19 (a few samples of this study predate the infection). Cell type and time point are not known. This chain uses TRBV4-1 with TRBJ2-1; the D gene is possibly TRBD2 (6 bases). Sequenced: PBMCs or a T cell subset sorted from them (not recorded which). The CDR3 loop is CASSQEFRLVGTNEQFF. CDR3 DNA sequence: TGCGCCAGCAGCCAAGAATTTCGACTAGTGGGGACCAATGAGCAGTTCTTC.